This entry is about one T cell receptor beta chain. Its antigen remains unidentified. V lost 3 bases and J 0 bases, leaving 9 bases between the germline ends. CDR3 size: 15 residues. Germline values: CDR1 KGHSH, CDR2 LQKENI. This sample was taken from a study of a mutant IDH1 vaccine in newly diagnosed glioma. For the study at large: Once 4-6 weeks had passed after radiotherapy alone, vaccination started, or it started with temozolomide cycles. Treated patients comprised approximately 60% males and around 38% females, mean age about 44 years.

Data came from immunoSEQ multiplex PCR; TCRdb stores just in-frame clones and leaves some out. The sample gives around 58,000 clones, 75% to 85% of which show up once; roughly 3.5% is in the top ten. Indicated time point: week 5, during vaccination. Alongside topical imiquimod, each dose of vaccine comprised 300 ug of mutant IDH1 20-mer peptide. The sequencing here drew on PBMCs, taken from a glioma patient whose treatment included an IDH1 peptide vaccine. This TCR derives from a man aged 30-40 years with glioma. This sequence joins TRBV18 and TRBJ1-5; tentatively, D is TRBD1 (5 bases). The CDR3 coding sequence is TGTGCCAGCTCACCCCGGGGCGATAGCAATCAGCCCCAGCATTTT. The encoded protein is CASSPRGDSNQPQHF.